This TCR beta chain was recorded in a study of shared T cell receptors in the human thymus. This CDR3 is 17 amino acids long. The J segment lost 7 bases and the V segment lost 2 bases, leaving 11 bases of the junction unmatched. Germline V lookup: CDR1 SGHTA, CDR2 FQGNSA. Sequencing was performed with immunoSEQ multiplex PCR; in TCRdb, only in-frame clones are kept and a portion is missing. The table lists roughly 710,000 clones, around 85% of them singletons, with 0.0095% to 0.013% in the top ten. The same sample was also studied in work on human thymus T cells. That report adds: Thymic samples were excised during corrective heart operations. Unrelated individuals reportedly shared highly overlapping thymic TCR repertoires.

The sample was thymocytes. This chain uses TRBV7-2 with TRBJ1-6, with 7 bases fitting TRBD1. The sequence was collected from a girl under three years old with a congenital heart defect. CDR3 sequence: CASSLSPPDRVNSPLHF. In nucleotides, the CDR3 is TGTGCCAGCAGCTTATCCCCCCCCGACAGGGTCAATTCACCCCTCCACTTT.